The rows below give T cell receptor beta chains drawn from one sample of a study of blood T cell repertoires in COVID-19. Libraries were prepared by immunoSEQ multiplex PCR; TCRdb keeps only in-frame clonotypes and omits some of them. The sample records approximately 170,000 clones, around 87% being singletons. Specimen: peripheral blood. Receptors originate from a woman older than 75 with COVID-19, enrolled during active disease. The CDR3 runs from the conserved cysteine through the conserved F or W.

V gene	CDR3 length	J gene	CDR3 protein
TRBV4-3	12	TRBJ1-2	CASSQDGDGYTF
TRBV5-4	14	TRBJ2-7	CASSLGTGAREQYF
TRBV29-1	12	TRBJ2-7	CSVAQNSYEQYF
TRBV3-1/TRBV3-2	14	TRBJ2-5	CASSPLSAQETQYF
TRBV6-5	15	TRBJ1-4	CASSYSTGTNEKLFF
TRBV6-5	15	TRBJ1-1	CASSLAGRGFTEAFF
TRBV3-1/TRBV3-2	12	TRBJ1-2	CASSQVREGYTF
TRBV4-1	14	TRBJ1-4	CASSQDWTEEKLFF
TRBV19	14	TRBJ1-5	CASSMQGLSQPQHF
TRBV27	13	TRBJ1-1	CASSLQGDTEAFF
TRBV6-2/TRBV6-3	17	TRBJ2-1	CASSYSSAGGVNNEQFF
TRBV7-9	15	TRBJ2-2	CASRPGDRNTGELFF
TRBV7-8	17	TRBJ1-3	CASSLASTGIGGNTIYF
TRBV28	19	TRBJ1-6	CASSLLVHPYFQGASPLHF
TRBV28	15	TRBJ1-2	CASSLGDKQPGSYTF
TRBV7-2	13	TRBJ2-3	CASSGGGSDTQYF
TRBV18	17	TRBJ2-3	CASSPNTLAGGAGTQYF
TRBV6-4	14	TRBJ2-7	CASSEREGPYEQYF
TRBV25-1	11	TRBJ1-1	CASSERSEAFF
TRBV6-5	15	TRBJ2-7	CASSSPGQGTYEQYF
TRBV6-5	15	TRBJ2-1	CASTLAGTGDNEQFF
TRBV9	16	TRBJ2-3	CASSVGVRDKRDTQYF
TRBV5-4	14	TRBJ2-1	CASSFRLAENEQFF
TRBV28	16	TRBJ2-2	CASSSRQGAQTGELFF
TRBV7-2	16	TRBJ2-1	CASSLGGLAGLNEQFF
TRBV7-6	14	TRBJ1-1	CASSLGHPNTEAFF
TRBV6-5	14	TRBJ2-7	CASSLRGSAYEQYF
TRBV6-5	14	TRBJ2-7	CASSFDLDRNEQYF
TRBV28	16	TRBJ1-6	CASSPGGTGGNSPLHF
TRBV6-2/TRBV6-3	15	TRBJ1-5	CASSYGGWSNQPQHF
TRBV28	12	TRBJ2-7	CASSLSGWEQYF
TRBV6-5	15	TRBJ2-5	CASSPSGRGQETQYF
TRBV29-1	17	TRBJ2-2	CSVRPRVGQGYTGELFF
TRBV4-2	12	TRBJ1-2	CASSRQGAGYTF
TRBV6-1	13	TRBJ1-4	CASSEVQNEKLFF
TRBV6-1	15	TRBJ1-4	CASSEAGALGEKLFF
TRBV27	15	TRBJ2-3	CASSLRGGSIDTQYF
TRBV3-1/TRBV3-2	16	TRBJ2-5	CASSQGLAGVGETQYF
TRBV13	15	TRBJ1-1	CASSKGQRMNTEAFF
TRBV6-5	15	TRBJ2-2	CASSYVSDRTGELFF
TRBV27	14	TRBJ2-7	CASSLKGQRLEQYF